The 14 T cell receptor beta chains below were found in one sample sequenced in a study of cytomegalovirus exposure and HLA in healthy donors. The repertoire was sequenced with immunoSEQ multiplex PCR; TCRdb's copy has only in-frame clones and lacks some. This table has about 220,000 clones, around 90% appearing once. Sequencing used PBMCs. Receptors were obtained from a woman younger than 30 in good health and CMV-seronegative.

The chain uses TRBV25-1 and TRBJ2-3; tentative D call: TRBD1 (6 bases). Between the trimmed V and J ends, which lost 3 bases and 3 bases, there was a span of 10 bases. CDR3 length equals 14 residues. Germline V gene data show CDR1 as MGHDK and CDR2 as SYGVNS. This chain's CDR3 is CASSDRGRTDTQYF. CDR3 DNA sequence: TGTGCCAGCAGTGACAGGGGAAGGACAGATACGCAGTATTTT.

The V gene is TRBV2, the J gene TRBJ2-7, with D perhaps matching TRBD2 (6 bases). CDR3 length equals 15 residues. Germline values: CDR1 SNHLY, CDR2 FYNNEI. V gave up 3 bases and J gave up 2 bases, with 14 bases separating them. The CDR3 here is CASSEGSGPTYEQYF. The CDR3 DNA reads TGTGCCAGCAGTGAGGGTAGCGGCCCCACCTACGAGCAGTACTTC.

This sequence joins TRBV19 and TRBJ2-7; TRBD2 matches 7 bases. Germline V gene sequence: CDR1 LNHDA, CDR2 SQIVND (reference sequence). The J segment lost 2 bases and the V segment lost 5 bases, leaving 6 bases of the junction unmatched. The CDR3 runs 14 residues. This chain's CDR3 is CASSVGLPTYEQYF. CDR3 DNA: TGTGCCAGTAGTGTGGGACTACCAACCTACGAGCAGTACTTC.

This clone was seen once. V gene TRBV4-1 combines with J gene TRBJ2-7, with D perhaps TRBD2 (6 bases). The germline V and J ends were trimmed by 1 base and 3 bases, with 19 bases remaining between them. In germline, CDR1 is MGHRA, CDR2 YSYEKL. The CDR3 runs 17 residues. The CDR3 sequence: CASSQVSLSGSFYEQYF. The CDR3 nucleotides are TGCGCCAGCAGCCAAGTCTCGCTCTCCGGGAGCTTCTACGAGCAGTACTTC.

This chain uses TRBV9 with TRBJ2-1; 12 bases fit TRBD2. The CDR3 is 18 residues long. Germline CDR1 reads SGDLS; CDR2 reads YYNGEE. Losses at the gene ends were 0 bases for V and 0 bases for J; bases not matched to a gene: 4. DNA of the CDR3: TGTGCCAGCAGCGTAGAACTAGCGGGAGGATTCTCCTACAATGAGCAGTTCTTC. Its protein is CASSVELAGGFSYNEQFF.

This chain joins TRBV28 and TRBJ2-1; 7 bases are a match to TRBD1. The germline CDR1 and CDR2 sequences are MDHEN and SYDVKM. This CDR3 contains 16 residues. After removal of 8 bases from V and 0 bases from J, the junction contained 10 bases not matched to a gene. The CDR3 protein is CASRPPTGSSYNEQFF. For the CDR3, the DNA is TGTGCCAGCCGCCCTCCGACAGGGAGCTCCTACAATGAGCAGTTCTTC.

The CDR3 DNA is TGTGCCAGCAGTTCGTTACAGGGGCGAGGGCAGCCCCAGCATTTT. Amino acid sequence: CASSSLQGRGQPQHF. The chain is built from TRBV6-6 and TRBJ1-5; 7 nucleotides agree with TRBD1. This CDR3 has 15 amino acids. Germline CDR1 MNHNY, CDR2 SVGAGI (reference sequence). Trimming took 4 bases from V and 7 from J; bases not matched to a gene: 10.

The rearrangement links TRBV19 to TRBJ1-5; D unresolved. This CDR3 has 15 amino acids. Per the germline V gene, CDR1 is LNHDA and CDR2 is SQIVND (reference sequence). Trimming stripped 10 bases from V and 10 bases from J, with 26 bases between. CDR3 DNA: TGTGCCACGAACCAACGGGGTGGGGAAATCAGCCCCCAGCATTTT. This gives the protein CATNQRGGEISPQHF.

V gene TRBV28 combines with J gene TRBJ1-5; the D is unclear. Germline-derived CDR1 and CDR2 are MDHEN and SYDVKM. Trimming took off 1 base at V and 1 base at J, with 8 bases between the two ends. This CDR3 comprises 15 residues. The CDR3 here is CASSLLGGSNQPQHF. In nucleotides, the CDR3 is TGTGCCAGCAGTTTATTGGGAGGCAGCAATCAGCCCCAGCATTTT.

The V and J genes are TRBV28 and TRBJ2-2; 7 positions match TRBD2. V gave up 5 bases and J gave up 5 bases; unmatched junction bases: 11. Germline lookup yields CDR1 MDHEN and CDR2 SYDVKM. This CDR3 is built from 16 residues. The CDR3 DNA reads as TGTGCCAGCAGTCCAGCTTTGGTGGGGGGGACCGGGGAGCTGTTTTTT. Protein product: CASSPALVGGTGELFF.

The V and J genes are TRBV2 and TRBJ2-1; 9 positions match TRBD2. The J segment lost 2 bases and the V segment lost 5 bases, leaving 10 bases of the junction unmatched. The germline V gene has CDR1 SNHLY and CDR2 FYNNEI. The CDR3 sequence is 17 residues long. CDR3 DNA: TGTGCCAGCAGTTGGTCCGCGGGACTAGCTCCCTACAATGAGCAGTTCTTC. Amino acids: CASSWSAGLAPYNEQFF.

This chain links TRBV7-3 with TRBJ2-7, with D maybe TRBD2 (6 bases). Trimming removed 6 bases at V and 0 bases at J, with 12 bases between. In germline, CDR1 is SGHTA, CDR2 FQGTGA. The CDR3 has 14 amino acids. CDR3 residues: CASRSSASSYEQYF. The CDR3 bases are TGTGCCAGCAGGTCTAGCGCCAGCTCCTACGAGCAGTACTTC.

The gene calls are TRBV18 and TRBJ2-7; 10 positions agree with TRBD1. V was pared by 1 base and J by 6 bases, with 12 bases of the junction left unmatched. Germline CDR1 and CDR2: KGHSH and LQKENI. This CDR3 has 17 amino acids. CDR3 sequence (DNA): TGTGCCAGCTCACCACTTTCCCCGGGACAGGGGCGCCTCGAGCAGTACTTC. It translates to CASSPLSPGQGRLEQYF.

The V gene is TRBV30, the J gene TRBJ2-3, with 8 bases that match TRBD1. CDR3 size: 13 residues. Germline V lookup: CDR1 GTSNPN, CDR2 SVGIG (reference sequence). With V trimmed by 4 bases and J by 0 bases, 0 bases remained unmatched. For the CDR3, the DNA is TGTGCCTGGAACAGGGGGAGCACAGATACGCAGTATTTT. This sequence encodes CAWNRGSTDTQYF.